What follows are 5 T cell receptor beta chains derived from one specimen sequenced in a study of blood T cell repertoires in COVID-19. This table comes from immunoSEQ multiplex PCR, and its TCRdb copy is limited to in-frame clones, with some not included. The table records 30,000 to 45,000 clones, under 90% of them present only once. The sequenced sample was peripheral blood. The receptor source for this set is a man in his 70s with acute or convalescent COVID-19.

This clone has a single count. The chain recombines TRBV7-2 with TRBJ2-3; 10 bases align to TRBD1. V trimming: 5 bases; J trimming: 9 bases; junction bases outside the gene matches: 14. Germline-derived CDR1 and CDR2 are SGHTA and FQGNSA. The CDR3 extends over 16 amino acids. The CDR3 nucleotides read TGTGCCAGCAGCGGAACCGGGACAGGGGCTTTCGGAACGCAGTATTTT. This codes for CASSGTGTGAFGTQYF.

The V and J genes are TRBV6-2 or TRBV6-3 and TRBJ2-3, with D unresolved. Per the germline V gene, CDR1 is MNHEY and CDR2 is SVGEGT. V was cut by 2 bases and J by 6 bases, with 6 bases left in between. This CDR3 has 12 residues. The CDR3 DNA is TGTGCCAGCAGTTACCCTAGGGATACGCAGTATTTT. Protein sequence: CASSYPRDTQYF.

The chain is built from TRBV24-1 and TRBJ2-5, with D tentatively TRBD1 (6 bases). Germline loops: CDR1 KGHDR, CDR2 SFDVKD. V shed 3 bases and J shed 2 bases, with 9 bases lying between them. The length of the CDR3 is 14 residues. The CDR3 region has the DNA TGTGCCACCAGTGATCGGACAGATCAAGAGACCCAGTACTTC. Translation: CATSDRTDQETQYF.

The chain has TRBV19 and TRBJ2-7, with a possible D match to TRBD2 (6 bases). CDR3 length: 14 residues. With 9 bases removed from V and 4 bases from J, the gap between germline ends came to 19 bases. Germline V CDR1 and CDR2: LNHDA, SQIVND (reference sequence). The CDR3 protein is CASGRGTALYEQYF. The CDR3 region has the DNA TGTGCCAGCGGACGCGGGACGGCGCTTTACGAGCAGTACTTC.

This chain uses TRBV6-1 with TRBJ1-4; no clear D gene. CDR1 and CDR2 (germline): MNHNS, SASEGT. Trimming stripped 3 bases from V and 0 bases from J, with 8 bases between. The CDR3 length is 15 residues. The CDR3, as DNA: TGTGCCAGCAGTGAGGCCGCTGCAACTAATGAAAAACTGTTTTTT. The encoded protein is CASSEAAATNEKLFF.